This T cell receptor beta chain was observed in a study of control samples from healthy donors and cancer patients. The assay was immunoSEQ multiplex PCR, and TCRdb's table has in-frame clones only and misses some. The sample lists roughly 70,000 clones; 84% were seen once. The germline V and J ends were trimmed by 2 bases and 9 bases, with 11 bases remaining between them. CDR3 length: 14 residues. Germline V gene sequence: CDR1 MNHEY, CDR2 SVGAGI. This clone was observed at least ten times. This clonotype was obtained from a man aged 50-60 years in good health. V and J are TRBV6-5 and TRBJ1-6; D gene ambiguous. The source material was blood. CDR3 sequence reads: CASSYQVQPSPLHF. The CDR3 coding sequence is TGTGCCAGCAGTTACCAGGTGCAGCCTTCACCCCTCCACTTT.